This T cell receptor beta chain was recorded in a study of T-cell reconstitution after alpha-beta-depleted transplantation in children. General study results and limits: Surviving recipient T cells and thymic progenitors underlay high day-60 TCRbeta diversity in some patients. T cells produced anew were the main source of T-cell counts and diversity one year after transplant. Approximately two months post-transplant, alpha-beta T cells reportedly originated from several hundred expanded graft clones.

A word on this clonotype: Its antigen is unidentified.

V lost 1 base, J lost 2 bases, and 8 bases stayed unmatched. Per germline, CDR1 MGHRA and CDR2 YSYEKL. This CDR3 is built from 18 residues. The authors prepared the TCRbeta library with unique molecular identifiers. TCRdb itself ran the PCR reads through MiXCR, one entry per CDR3 protein. The sample has about a million distinct CDR3 sequences; around 30% are singletons. The sample was PBMCs, mostly from graft donor cells, taken 360 days after TCRalphabeta/CD19-depleted stem cell transplant. The V and J genes are TRBV4-1 and TRBJ2-1; the match to TRBD2 covers 10 bases. This clonotype originated in a boy less than two years old who had a stem cell transplant for SCID, so the T cells may come from the graft donor. The CDR3, as DNA: TGCGCCAGCAGCCAAGCATACCGAAGCGGGGGGGCCTACAATGAGCAGTTCTTC. This codes for CASSQAYRSGGAYNEQFF.